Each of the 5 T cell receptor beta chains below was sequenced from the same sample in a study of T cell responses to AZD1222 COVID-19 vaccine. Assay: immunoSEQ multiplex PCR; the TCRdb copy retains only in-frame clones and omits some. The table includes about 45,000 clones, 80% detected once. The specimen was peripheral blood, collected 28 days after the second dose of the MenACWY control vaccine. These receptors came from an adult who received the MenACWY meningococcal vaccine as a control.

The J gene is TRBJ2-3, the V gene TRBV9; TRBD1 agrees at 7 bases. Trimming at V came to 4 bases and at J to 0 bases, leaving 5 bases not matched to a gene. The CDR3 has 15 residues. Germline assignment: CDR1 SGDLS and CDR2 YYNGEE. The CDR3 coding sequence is TGTGCCAGCAGCCTAAAGGACAGGAGCACAGATACGCAGTATTTT. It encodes CASSLKDRSTDTQYF.

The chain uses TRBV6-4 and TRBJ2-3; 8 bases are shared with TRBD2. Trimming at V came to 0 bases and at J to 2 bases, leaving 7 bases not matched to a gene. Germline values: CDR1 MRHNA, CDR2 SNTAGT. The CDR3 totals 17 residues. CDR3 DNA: TGTGCCAGCAGTGACTCCCCGGGAGGGGGATCCACAGATACGCAGTATTTT. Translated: CASSDSPGGGSTDTQYF.

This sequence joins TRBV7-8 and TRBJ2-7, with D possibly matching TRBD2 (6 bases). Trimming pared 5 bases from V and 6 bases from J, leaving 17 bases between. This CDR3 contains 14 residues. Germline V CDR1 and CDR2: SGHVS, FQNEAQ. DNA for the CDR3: TGTGCCAGCAGCCGTACGGAGGGGCGAGGCGAGCAGTACGTC. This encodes CASSRTEGRGEQYV.

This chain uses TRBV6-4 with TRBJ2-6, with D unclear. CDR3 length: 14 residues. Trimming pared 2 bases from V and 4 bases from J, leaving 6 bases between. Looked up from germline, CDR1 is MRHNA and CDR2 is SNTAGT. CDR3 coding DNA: TGTGCCAGCAGTGACGGGTCGGGGGCCAACGTCCTGACTTTC. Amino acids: CASSDGSGANVLTF.

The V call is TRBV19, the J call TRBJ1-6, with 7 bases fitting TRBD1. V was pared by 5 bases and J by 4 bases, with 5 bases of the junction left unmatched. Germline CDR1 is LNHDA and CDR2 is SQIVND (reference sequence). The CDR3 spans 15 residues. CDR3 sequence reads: CASSEDRKYNSPLHF. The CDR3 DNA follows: TGTGCCAGTAGTGAGGACAGGAAATATAATTCACCCCTCCACTTT.